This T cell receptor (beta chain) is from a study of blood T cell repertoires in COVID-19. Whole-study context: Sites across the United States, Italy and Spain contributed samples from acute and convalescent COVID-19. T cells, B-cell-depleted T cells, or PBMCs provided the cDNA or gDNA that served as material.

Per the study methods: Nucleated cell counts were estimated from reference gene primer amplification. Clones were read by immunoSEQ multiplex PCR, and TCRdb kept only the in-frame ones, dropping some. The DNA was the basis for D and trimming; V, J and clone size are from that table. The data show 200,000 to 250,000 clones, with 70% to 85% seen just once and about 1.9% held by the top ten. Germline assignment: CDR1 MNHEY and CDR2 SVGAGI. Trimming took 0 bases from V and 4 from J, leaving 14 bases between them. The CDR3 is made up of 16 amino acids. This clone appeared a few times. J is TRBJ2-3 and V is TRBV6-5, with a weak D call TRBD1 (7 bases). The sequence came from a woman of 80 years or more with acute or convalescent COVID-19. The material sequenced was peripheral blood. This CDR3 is CASSYSGQGGADTQYF. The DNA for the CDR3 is TGTGCCAGCAGTTACTCAGGTCAGGGGGGCGCAGATACGCAGTATTTT.